This T cell receptor beta chain was captured in a study of OX40 agonist ivuxolimab in advanced cancers. The wider study: Patients got intravenous ivuxolimab at 0.01 to 10 mg/kg every 2 weeks.

Some clones are missing from TCRdb's copy, which holds only in-frame ones; the method was immunoSEQ multiplex PCR. The repertoire holds about 120,000 clones, with around 93% as singletons. The study sampled blood at baseline, cycle 4 day 1, and cycle 7 day 1. The clonotype was recovered from an adult with an advanced solid tumor such as melanoma, head and neck, liver or kidney cancer. Material: CD4+ or CD8+ T cells sorted from blood, obtained in a trial of the OX40 agonist ivuxolimab.

As DNA, the CDR3 is TGTGCCAGTAGTTTTGGGGTTCAGACCCAGTACTTC. Its protein is CASSFGVQTQYF. This chain joins TRBV19 and TRBJ2-5; D is unresolved. V shed 5 bases and J shed 6 bases, with 10 bases lying between them. The CDR3 sequence is 12 residues long. CDR1 is LNHDA and CDR2 is SQIVND in the germline V gene (reference sequence).